This entry lists 8 T cell receptor beta chains sequenced from one sample in a study of shared clonotypes between healthy human individuals. Here immunoSEQ multiplex PCR was the method, and the copy in TCRdb shows in-frame clones only, minus some. The table shows about 320,000 clones, with around 90% occurring only once. Specimen: memory CD8+ T cells sorted from blood. Subset: CD45RO+ cells pooled with CCR7-negative TemRA cells. The origin of the receptors is a man aged 18 to 30 in good health.

The rearrangement joins TRBV7-2 to TRBJ2-7; possible D gene TRBD2, 7 bases. Germline V gene sequence: CDR1 SGHTA, CDR2 FQGNSA. V gave up 1 base and J gave up 0 bases, with 10 bases separating them. The CDR3 loop spans 15 amino acids. This CDR3 reads CASSLGAGASYEQYF. The CDR3 nucleotides read TGTGCCAGCAGCTTAGGGGCGGGGGCCTCCTACGAGCAGTACTTC.

This clone appeared a single time. The V call is TRBV28, the J call TRBJ1-4, with a possible D match to TRBD1 (5 bases). This CDR3 contains 15 residues. The V gene lost 7 bases and the J gene lost 2 bases, with 14 bases spanning the gap. CDR1 is MDHEN and CDR2 is SYDVKM in the germline V gene. The CDR3 bases are TGTGCCAGCAAACCCCCAGGGTCCACTAATGAAAAACTGTTTTTT. Translating gives CASKPPGSTNEKLFF.

This clone was observed a few times. The rearrangement joins TRBV4-1 to TRBJ1-1, with D tentatively TRBD1 (5 bases). V was shortened by 6 bases and J by 4 bases, with 18 bases between the two germline ends. This CDR3 region has 15 residues. CDR1 and CDR2 from the germline V gene are MGHRA and YSYEKL. The CDR3 loop is CASRGTTGSGTEAFF. CDR3 sequence (DNA): TGCGCCAGCAGGGGGACCACAGGATCGGGCACTGAAGCTTTCTTT.

This chain links TRBV6-6 with TRBJ2-2; TRBD2 might be the D (5 bases). There are 14 residues in the CDR3. Trimming took 7 bases from V and 1 from J, leaving 10 bases between them. Germline CDR1 is MNHNY and CDR2 is SVGAGI (reference sequence). The CDR3 is CASTYEGNTGELFF. CDR3 DNA sequence: TGTGCCAGCACCTATGAGGGGAACACCGGGGAGCTGTTTTTT.

This clone was detected ten times or more. This sequence joins TRBV10-2 and TRBJ1-1; D not certain. The germline V gene has CDR1 WSHSY and CDR2 SAAADI. The CDR3 runs 14 residues. Trimming left V 2 bases short and J 0 bases short, with 7 bases between. The CDR3 spells CASSETAMNTEAFF. The CDR3 coding sequence is TGCGCCAGCAGTGAGACGGCCATGAACACTGAAGCTTTCTTT.

The chain couples TRBV11-2 to TRBJ1-6, with D hard to call. The germline V gene encodes CDR1 SGHAT and CDR2 FQNNGV. V was trimmed by 0 bases and J by 10 bases, leaving 13 bases between them. The CDR3 is 15 residues long. CDR3 residues: CASSLDYGSLSPLHF. CDR3 nucleotides: TGTGCCAGCAGCTTAGATTATGGGAGCCTATCACCCCTCCACTTT.

V is TRBV4-3 and J is TRBJ2-7; unclear D gene. V dropped 0 bases and J dropped 2 bases, with 17 bases sitting between them. Per germline, CDR1 LGHNA and CDR2 YSLEER. The CDR3 extends over 17 amino acids. The CDR3 here is CASSQDREGLGTYEQYF. In nucleotides, the CDR3 is TGCGCCAGCAGCCAAGATCGAGAAGGGTTAGGAACCTACGAGCAGTACTTC.

The CDR3 loop reads CASRSGQGVDEQYF. The CDR3 nucleotides read TGTGCCAGCAGATCGGGACAGGGGGTGGACGAGCAGTACTTC. This chain joins TRBV27 and TRBJ2-7; the match to TRBD1 covers 11 bases. The CDR3 is made up of 14 amino acids. Per germline, CDR1 MNHEY and CDR2 SMNVEV (reference sequence). V trimming: 6 bases; J trimming: 5 bases; junction bases outside the gene matches: 6.